This record concerns one T cell receptor (beta chain) sequence. Its antigen specificity is not known. No quality values exist for individual bases; no much larger clone is one base distant. This sample is part of a study of blood T cell repertoires in COVID-19 (dated by TCRdb to about 2020). With respect to the entire study: Collaborator samples came from the United States, Italy and Spain and covered acute and convalescent phases of COVID-19. Subjects who had been exposed to COVID-19, were actively infected with it, or had recovered from it provided the deeply sampled blood TCRbeta repertoires that made up the dataset. Sample metadata almost always included a de-identified subject ID, COVID-19 status, age in years and sex. Where available, HLA class I and class II types were taken from metadata supplied by the sample provider and were not determined by assay-based typing. The prospective study material was composed of cDNA or gDNA derived from T cells, B-cell-depleted T cells, or PBMCs. The samples were drawn from two sources: the first 160 participants of the ongoing ImmuneRACE study, and some 1,300 subjects contributed by 6 global collaborators. The repertoires were released in a freely available public database intended as a resource for research on the immune response to SARS-CoV-2. Broad study findings and their caveats: The quantity of clinical and demographic metadata differed by source and by participant and was supplied without curation.

TCRbeta CDR3 regions were amplified from genomic DNA using the immunoSEQ Assay, a bias-controlled multiplex PCR. Processing in the source paper ran as follows. Within the assay, amplification of reference gene primers was used to estimate how many nucleated cells each sample contained. To quantify the absolute abundance of each unique TCRbeta CDR3 rearrangement, sequence reads were collapsed and filtered. For each sample, productive Simpson clonality was calculated as the square root of Simpson's diversity index over productive rearrangements. In its TCRdb copy, this immuneACCESS table keeps in-frame sequences only and misses some clones. Where compared with another copy, unresolved V genes explain less than half of these, and the others have no known cause. The V and J calls and clone size are taken from that table; D and trimming were inferred from the DNA. This sample gives 270,000 or so clones in total; roughly 91% of them show up just once. The top ten clonotypes cover 2% to 2.5% of the sample.

In the prospective study, participants were roughly 18 to 89 years old, resided in about two dozen geographic areas of the United States, and were enrolled through a virtual design. In the prospective study, cohorts were assigned on the basis of participant-reported clinical history obtained from a screening survey and a study questionnaire. In the prospective study, whole blood, serum and a nasopharyngeal or oropharyngeal swab were collected from each participant by mobile phlebotomists. Prospective study participants could optionally give additional blood draws and questionnaires over a roughly 2-month period. Prospective study blood samples were shipped either frozen or at room temperature before DNA extraction. From cysteine to phenylalanine, the CDR3 is 17 amino acids long. Kept here is only the CDR3 DNA, which spans 51 bases and is read in frame from base 1. Sequences MNHNS (CDR1) and SASEGT (CDR2) are obtained from the germline V gene. V loses 0 bases at its end and J loses 6 bases; junction bases beyond the gene matches: 13.

The sequence is built from TRBV6-1 and TRBJ2-7, with 8 bases in between that match TRBD2. Sequenced sample: PBMCs or T cells enriched from blood (not recorded which). The clonotype was recovered from a woman aged 40 to 49 with acute COVID-19. The CDR3 in this case is CASSEAVGGSGKGEQYF. The DNA sequence is given as TGTGCCAGCAGTGAAGCGGTGGGCGGTAGCGGGAAGGGCGAGCAGTACTTC.